These 18 T cell receptor beta chains originate from one sample sequenced in a study of breast tumors, draining lymph nodes, adjacent tissues (dated by TCRdb to 2016 to 2017). Lymph node samples came from the axillary draining lymph nodes of breast cancer patients. The protocol used for the library was multiplex PCR. Sequencing was carried out with an Illumina HiSeq 2000. The raw public data were reprocessed by TCRdb itself: fastp quality trimming at Q25, MiXCR clonotype calling, in-frame beta chains only. Duplicate CDR3 protein sequences are folded into a single record with the most common DNA and genes. The sample includes approximately 200,000 distinct CDR3 sequences, with 31% observed a single time. The top ten hold more than 4% of the sample. What was sequenced was axillary lymph node tissue. These receptor sequences come from a female donor with breast cancer. Some clones in this sample may be carry-over from other donors' samples.

This chain uses TRBV24-1 with TRBJ1-5; 11 bases line up with TRBD1. V was pared by 4 bases and J by 14 bases, with 12 bases of the junction left unmatched. The CDR3 spans 15 residues. Germline CDR1 reads KGHDR; CDR2 reads SFDVKD. The CDR3 here is CATSDEGTGGGDEHF. CDR3 nucleotide sequence: TGTGCCACCAGTGACGAGGGGACAGGGGGAGGTGATGAGCATTTT.

The rearrangement uses TRBV24-1 and TRBJ2-5; D remains unclear. V dropped 2 bases and J dropped 6 bases, with 6 bases sitting between them. The CDR3 is made up of 12 amino acids. The germline gives CDR1 KGHDR, CDR2 SFDVKD. The CDR3, as DNA: TGTGCCACCAGTGATTGGTGGCAGACCCAGTACTTC. This sequence encodes CATSDWWQTQYF.

The J gene is TRBJ1-2, the V gene TRBV4-1, with D maybe TRBD1 (6 bases). The V gene's germline CDR1 is MGHRA and CDR2 YSYEKL. V dropped 0 bases and J dropped 2 bases, with 10 bases sitting between them. This CDR3 is built from 15 residues. The CDR3 is CASSQEWRGNYGYTF. Written as DNA, the CDR3 is TGCGCCAGCAGCCAAGAGTGGAGGGGGAACTATGGCTACACCTTC.

The chain is built from TRBV10-3 and TRBJ2-1; TRBD2 aligns across 9 bases. The CDR3 covers 13 residues. The germline V gene has CDR1 ENHRY and CDR2 SYGVKD. V gave up 6 bases and J gave up 5 bases; unmatched junction bases: 2. CDR3 protein: CAIRASGDNEQFF. CDR3 nucleotides: TGTGCCATCAGGGCTAGCGGGGACAATGAGCAGTTCTTC.

A note on this clonotype: A much larger clone lies a single base off, so this may be a read error. This chain joins TRBV24-1 and TRBJ2-1; D is possibly TRBD2 (7 bases). The V gene's germline CDR1 is KGHDR and CDR2 SFDVKD. This CDR3 comprises 16 residues. Trimming cost V 1 base and J 9 bases, with 18 bases left between them. The CDR3 reads CATSDFRGAVGSEQFF. CDR3 nucleotides: TGTGCCACCAGTGATTTTCGGGGGGCGGTAGGTAGTGAGCAGTTCTTC.

Only a few counts were recorded for this clonotype. V and J are TRBV6-2 or TRBV6-3 and TRBJ2-6; 11 bases fit TRBD1. Per germline, CDR1 MNHEY and CDR2 SVGEGT. The V segment lost 2 bases and the J segment 0 bases; nucleotides outside the gene matches: 6. CDR3 size: 19 residues. The CDR3 coding sequence is TGTGCCAGCAGTTACGGGCTGGACAGGGGGCCCTCTGGGGCCAACGTCCTGACTTTC. Translating gives CASSYGLDRGPSGANVLTF.

As for this clonotype: A much bigger clone sits one base away, suggesting this may be a read error. The chain has TRBV5-1 and TRBJ2-1, with 13 bases aligning to TRBD2. The CDR3 has 18 amino acids. Germline CDR1 reads SGHRS; CDR2 reads YFSETQ. CDR3 amino acids: CASSRGTSGKGSHNEQFF. DNA of the CDR3: TGCGCCAGCAGCAGAGGGACTAGCGGGAAAGGCTCCCACAATGAGCAGTTCTTC.

This clonotype has ten or more counts. The J gene is TRBJ2-3, the V gene TRBV28; TRBD2 is a possible D gene (5 bases). V was cut by 8 bases and J by 5 bases, with 14 bases left in between. The CDR3 loop spans 13 amino acids. Germline CDR1 reads MDHEN; CDR2 reads SYDVKM. This CDR3 reads CASGRTWQDTQYF. In nucleotides, the CDR3 is TGTGCCAGCGGGCGGACTTGGCAAGATACGCAGTATTTT.

The V gene is TRBV5-5, the J gene TRBJ2-2; 12 bases agree with TRBD1. The CDR3 is 20 amino acids. The J segment lost 6 bases and the V segment lost 0 bases, leaving 15 bases of the junction unmatched. Germline V gene lookup returns CDR1 SGHKS and CDR2 YYEKEE (reference sequence). CDR3 nucleotides: TGTGCCAGCAGCTTGGAATTTTTGGGACAGGGGGCGTTAGTTGCCGGGGAGCTGTTTTTT. This translates into CASSLEFLGQGALVAGELFF.

Many counts were recorded for this clonotype. One end of the junction varies from germline; a read error may be responsible. This CDR3 reads CASSHSDRDTNYGYTF. CDR3 nucleotide sequence: TGTGCCAGCAGTCACTCCGACCGGGACACTAACTATGGCTACACCTTC. The V gene is TRBV6-6, the J gene TRBJ1-2, with a tentative D call TRBD1 (6 bases). Germline CDR1 reads MNHNY; CDR2 reads SVGAGI (reference sequence). The length of the CDR3 is 16 residues.

This clonotype was detected ten times or more. The rearrangement uses TRBV19 and TRBJ1-5, with D unclear. CDR3 length: 13 amino acids. V lost 5 bases, J lost 5 bases, and 10 bases lay in between. Looked up from germline, CDR1 is LNHDA and CDR2 is SQIVND (reference sequence). In DNA form, the CDR3 reads TGTGCCAGTAGTCCGACGGAGGATCAGCCCCAGCATTTT. This codes for CASSPTEDQPQHF.

This clonotype has a count of ten or more. The rearrangement links TRBV30 to TRBJ2-6; D is uncertain. The CDR3 contains 14 residues. Trimming removed 5 bases at V and 0 bases at J, with 8 bases between. Germline loops: CDR1 GTSNPN, CDR2 SVGIG (reference sequence). The CDR3 region is CAWSTGSGANVLTF. The CDR3 nucleotides are TGTGCCTGGTCGACCGGCTCTGGGGCCAACGTCCTGACTTTC.

Remarks on this clonotype: Compared with germline, one end of the junction differs, possibly owing to a read error. The chain joins TRBV28 to TRBJ2-1; D ambiguous. The CDR3 has 12 residues. Germline-derived CDR1 and CDR2 are MDHEN and SYDVKM. Here the CDR3 reads CASSTPVHEQFF. CDR3 nucleotide sequence: TGTGCCAGCAGTACCCCGGTCCATGAACAGTTCTTC.

For this clonotype: One end of the junction does not line up with germline, which may come from a read error. The chain joins TRBV20-1 to TRBJ1-4; the D is unclear. The CDR3 loop spans 16 amino acids. Per germline, CDR1 DFQATT and CDR2 SNEGSKA (reference sequence). CDR3 nucleotides: TGCAGTGCAAGACTAGCGGGAAGCTCCTACAATGAAAAACTGTTTTTC. Protein product: CSARLAGSSYNEKLFF.

This clonotype was detected ten times or more. The rearrangement joins TRBV6-5 to TRBJ1-2; TRBD1 might be the D (6 bases). The V end lost 6 bases, the J end lost 2 bases, and 10 bases lay between the germline ends. The CDR3 totals 13 residues. Germline V gives CDR1 MNHEY, CDR2 SVGAGI. CDR3 DNA: TGTGCCAGCAGACGGACAGCGAACTATGGCTACACCTTC. It translates to CASRRTANYGYTF.

The chain couples TRBV6-1 to TRBJ1-2; D is uncertain. The CDR3 contains 12 residues. Germline lookup yields CDR1 MNHNS and CDR2 SASEGT. The CDR3 sequence: CVTTRTNYGYTF. The CDR3 DNA reads as TGTGTCACAACACGGACTAACTATGGCTACACCTTC.

This clonotype was detected ten times or more. The V and J genes are TRBV20-1 and TRBJ2-5; 8 nucleotides agree with TRBD2. The CDR3 consists of 15 residues. Germline CDR1 is DFQATT and CDR2 is SNEGSKA (reference sequence). V lost 0 bases, J lost 5 bases, and 8 bases stayed unmatched. CDR3 coding DNA: TGCAGTGCTAGAGATTTGGGCGGCGGGGGGGAGACCCAGTACTTC. It specifies CSARDLGGGGETQYF.

The CDR3 here is CASRGQGFGGTEAFF. The CDR3 DNA reads as TGTGCCAGCAGGGGACAGGGGTTTGGGGGAACTGAAGCTTTCTTT. J is TRBJ1-1 and V is TRBV7-9; 10 bases are a match to TRBD1. V shed 6 bases, J shed 5 bases, and the junction held 9 bases outside the gene matches. The CDR3 consists of 15 residues. Germline V CDR1 and CDR2: SEHNR, FQNEAQ (reference sequence).